These 6 T cell receptor beta chains were sequenced from one sample in a study of T-cell reconstitution after alpha-beta-depleted transplantation in children. Unique molecular identifiers featured in how the TCRbeta library was prepared. TCRdb redid the calling of the PCR reads with MiXCR, one entry per CDR3 protein. The sample includes 450,000 to 700,000 distinct CDR3 sequences, 27% of them seen just once. The material sequenced was PBMCs, taken before TCRalphabeta/CD19-depleted stem cell transplant. All receptors derive from a boy under two years old with Wiskott-Aldrich syndrome, due to receive a stem cell transplant.

The chain joins TRBV20-1 to TRBJ2-5, with D hard to call. The CDR3 runs to 12 residues. CDR1 is DFQATT, CDR2 SNEGSKA, per germline (reference sequence). Trimming took 4 bases from V and 2 from J, leaving 8 bases between them. CDR3 nucleotides: TGCAGTGCTATTCGATCACAAGAGACCCAGTACTTC. Protein sequence: CSAIRSQETQYF.

The chain joins TRBV20-1 to TRBJ2-1; D gene ambiguous. The CDR3 has 16 residues. The V gene's germline CDR1 is DFQATT and CDR2 SNEGSKA (reference sequence). V was cut by 3 bases and J by 0 bases, with 15 bases left in between. CDR3 nucleotide sequence: TGCAGTGCTAGTGGGCCTACCCTCAGCTCCTACAATGAGCAGTTCTTC. Its protein product is CSASGPTLSSYNEQFF.

The genes are TRBV5-1 and TRBJ2-5; D gene unclear. The CDR3 has 15 residues. Germline CDR1 SGHRS, CDR2 YFSETQ. V was pared by 2 bases and J by 3 bases, with 14 bases between. CDR3 sequence (DNA): TGCGCCAGCAGCTTTATGAACCCGAACGAAGAGACCCAGTACTTC. Protein sequence: CASSFMNPNEETQYF.

This clonotype was recorded a few times. This chain connects TRBV6-2 or TRBV6-3 to TRBJ2-4; 7 bases fit TRBD1. This CDR3 spans 12 amino acids. The V gene's germline CDR1 is MNHEY and CDR2 SVGEGT. Germline trimming cut 10 bases from V and 3 bases from J; bases unmatched to any gene: 3. DNA of the CDR3: TGTGCCACCAGGGGGAACAAAAACATTCAGTACTTC. Protein sequence: CATRGNKNIQYF.

The chain combines TRBV10-3 with TRBJ1-2; D not certain. CDR1 is ENHRY and CDR2 is SYGVKD in the germline V gene. The germline V and J ends were trimmed by 2 bases and 4 bases, with 5 bases remaining between them. This CDR3 is built from 12 residues. The CDR3 sequence: CAISEAVYGYTF. The CDR3 DNA follows: TGTGCCATCAGTGAGGCAGTCTATGGCTACACCTTC.

The rearrangement links TRBV11-2 to TRBJ2-1; 7 bases fit TRBD1. Per the germline V gene, CDR1 is SGHAT and CDR2 is FQNNGV. V trimming: 4 bases; J trimming: 6 bases; junction bases outside the gene matches: 9. CDR3 length: 15 residues. The CDR3 here is CASSYWLGQLNEQFF. In nucleotides, the CDR3 is TGTGCCAGCAGCTACTGGCTGGGACAGCTCAATGAGCAGTTCTTC.